The next 7 T cell receptor beta chains were all read from a single sample in a study of blood T cell repertoires in COVID-19. Profiling relied on immunoSEQ multiplex PCR, and the TCRdb table lists in-frame clones only, not all of them. The sample comprises 40,000 to 55,000 clones, around 90% of which are singletons, and about 6.7% rests with the top ten. Sequencing input: peripheral blood. These receptors were taken from a man aged 45-65 years with active COVID-19.

V is TRBV19 and J is TRBJ1-4, with a possible D match to TRBD1 (6 bases). Germline loops: CDR1 LNHDA, CDR2 SQIVND (reference sequence). The CDR3 is 14 residues long. The V gene lost 7 bases and the J gene lost 0 bases, with 9 bases spanning the gap. CDR3 DNA: TGTGCCAGTAAACAGGGTCCAACTAATGAAAAACTGTTTTTT. This codes for CASKQGPTNEKLFF.

Only a few counts were recorded for this clone. The chain has TRBV7-9 and TRBJ2-2; no clear D gene. Germline CDR1 reads SEHNR; CDR2 reads FQNEAQ (reference sequence). Trimming shortened V by 8 bases and J by 0 bases, and 7 bases separated the two germline ends. CDR3 size: 13 residues. CDR3 in DNA: TGTGCCAGCGGTAGCCCGAACACCGGGGAGCTGTTTTTT. It yields the protein CASGSPNTGELFF.

This clone was observed a single time. The genes are TRBV6-5 and TRBJ2-5, with 7 bases aligning to TRBD2. Trimming took 6 bases from V and 4 from J; bases not matched to a gene: 11. Germline V gene data show CDR1 as MNHEY and CDR2 as SVGAGI. The CDR3 loop spans 15 amino acids. The CDR3 protein is CASRAGNGRVETQYF. CDR3 DNA: TGTGCCAGCAGGGCGGGTAATGGGAGGGTAGAGACCCAGTACTTC.

This clone is a singleton in its sample. The CDR3 reads CASSTRAGNEKLFF. CDR3 bases: TGCGCCAGCAGCACCAGGGCGGGGAATGAAAAACTGTTTTTT. The V call is TRBV5-1, the J call TRBJ1-4; possibly TRBD1 for D (5 bases). This CDR3 spans 14 amino acids. V shed 4 bases and J shed 5 bases, with 12 bases lying between them. The V gene's germline CDR1 is SGHRS and CDR2 YFSETQ.

There are a few counts of this clone. The identical CDR3 is also encoded by other nucleotide sequences in the sample. V is TRBV7-2 and J is TRBJ2-1; D might be TRBD1 (6 bases). Germline V CDR1 and CDR2: SGHTA, FQGNSA. Trimming pared 0 bases from V and 4 bases from J, leaving 7 bases between. CDR3 size: 14 residues. The CDR3 sequence: CASSLAGTYNEQFF. The CDR3 DNA reads TGTGCCAGCAGCTTAGCGGGGACATACAATGAGCAGTTCTTC.

This clone was found a few times. The chain joins TRBV4-1 to TRBJ2-7; 7 nucleotides match TRBD1. V lost 1 base to trimming and J lost 6 bases; unmatched junction nucleotides: 3. The CDR3 length is 13 residues. CDR1 MGHRA and CDR2 YSYEKL come from the germline V gene. The CDR3: CASSQGQGAEQYF. The CDR3 region has the DNA TGCGCCAGCAGCCAAGGACAGGGTGCCGAGCAGTACTTC.

The chain links TRBV5-6 to TRBJ2-5; 8 nucleotides align to TRBD1. Per the germline V gene, CDR1 is SGHDT and CDR2 is YYEEEE. The CDR3 totals 15 residues. The junction had 9 bases not matched to a gene; V was cut back by 6 bases and J by 2 bases. The CDR3 protein is CASTRQGFGQETQYF. CDR3 DNA sequence: TGTGCCAGCACGCGACAGGGGTTCGGACAAGAGACCCAGTACTTC.